The 19 T cell receptor beta chains in this list originate from one sample, sequenced in a study of cytomegalovirus exposure and HLA in healthy donors (TCRdb year 2017). The library was made by the immunoSEQ multiplex PCR assay. For the multiplex PCR, a mixture combining 60 forward primers for TCR Vbeta segments and 13 reverse primers for TCR Jbeta segments was used. TCRdb provides this immuneACCESS table in a form limited to in-frame rearrangements. Some clones are lacking; in checked studies, under half of them reflect an unresolved V gene, and why the rest are absent is not known. The sample includes 150,000 to 200,000 clones, with 70% to 85% observed a single time. The ten largest make up 4.4% of the sample. Sequenced input: PBMCs. These receptors were taken from a young woman in good health and CMV-seropositive.

This chain uses TRBV6-6 with TRBJ1-1; D is ambiguous. The V end was cut by 4 bases, the J end by 1 base, with 7 bases between. CDR1 is MNHNY, CDR2 SVGAGI, per germline (reference sequence). This CDR3 has 13 residues. CDR3 loop: CASSSTPNTEAFF. CDR3 DNA sequence: TGTGCCAGCAGTTCGACACCGAACACTGAAGCTTTCTTT.

This chain links TRBV5-6 with TRBJ2-3; D gene uncertain. The germline gives CDR1 SGHDT, CDR2 YYEEEE. This CDR3 spans 15 amino acids. Trimming pared 0 bases from V and 0 bases from J, leaving 8 bases between. The CDR3 spells CASSLVSVSTDTQYF. In nucleotides, the CDR3 is TGTGCCAGCAGCTTGGTGAGCGTGAGCACAGATACGCAGTATTTT.

The chain combines TRBV4-1 with TRBJ2-7; 7 positions agree with TRBD1. The germline V gene encodes CDR1 MGHRA and CDR2 YSYEKL. The V gene end was trimmed by 6 bases and the J gene end by 1 base; junction bases not matched to a gene: 9. The CDR3 loop spans 15 amino acids. The CDR3 protein is CASRRTDRESYEQYF. CDR3 nucleotides: TGCGCCAGCAGGCGAACTGACAGGGAGTCCTACGAGCAGTACTTC.

This clone was seen just once. This chain uses TRBV6-6 with TRBJ2-1; D not certain. Looked up from germline, CDR1 is MNHNY and CDR2 is SVGAGI (reference sequence). There are 15 residues in the CDR3. The V and J ends lost 0 bases and 8 bases respectively, with 14 bases between them. CDR3 sequence: CASSYSKRRGDEQFF. In DNA, the CDR3 is TGTGCCAGCAGTTACTCAAAACGGCGAGGCGATGAGCAGTTCTTC.

In this sample, this clone turned up a few times. The rearrangement joins TRBV18 to TRBJ2-5; 14 nucleotides match TRBD2. The CDR3 totals 17 residues. The germline V gene encodes CDR1 KGHSH and CDR2 LQKENI. The trim removed 4 bases at V and 2 bases at J, leaving 6 bases unmatched. The CDR3 DNA reads as TGTGCCAGCTCACTTTCCGGACTAGCGGGGGGTCAAGAGACCCAGTACTTC. This sequence encodes CASSLSGLAGGQETQYF.

The chain joins TRBV6-4 to TRBJ1-1; 9 bases fit TRBD1. With V trimmed by 8 bases and J by 10 bases, 14 bases remained unmatched. There are 14 residues in the CDR3. Germline V gene sequence: CDR1 MRHNA, CDR2 SNTAGT. The CDR3: CASGRGQGPLGAFF. CDR3 in DNA: TGTGCCAGCGGCCGGGGACAGGGCCCCCTTGGAGCTTTCTTT.

V usage is TRBV9 and J usage is TRBJ1-3; maybe TRBD1 (6 bases). Germline V lookup: CDR1 SGDLS, CDR2 YYNGEE. The CDR3 is made up of 17 amino acids. V was clipped by 0 bases and J by 6 bases, with 19 bases between them. CDR3 loop: CASSVVGAGGPENTIYF. The CDR3 DNA reads as TGTGCCAGCAGCGTAGTGGGGGCCGGCGGACCCGAAAACACCATATATTTT. The whole variable domain, remainder taken from reference TRBV9 and TRBJ1-3, is DSGVTQTPKHLITATGQRVTLRCSPRSGDLSVYWYQQSLDQGLQFLIQYYNGEERAKGNILERFSAQQFPDLHSELNLSSLELGDSALYFCASSVVGAGGPENTIYFGEGSWLTVV.

The chain recombines TRBV6-1 with TRBJ2-5; no firm D call. This CDR3 has 15 residues. V gave up 1 base and J gave up 1 base, with 10 bases separating them. Germline values: CDR1 MNHNS, CDR2 SASEGT. Here the CDR3 DNA reads TGTGCCAGCAGTGAAGAGGTGGGCAGCCAAGAGACCCAGTACTTC. Encoded protein: CASSEEVGSQETQYF.

V is TRBV13 and J is TRBJ2-4, with 8 positions matching TRBD1. The CDR3 consists of 12 residues. Looked up from germline, CDR1 is PRHDT and CDR2 is FYEKMQ (reference sequence). Trimming cost V 4 bases and J 15 bases; bases outside gene matches: 8. In nucleotides, the CDR3 is TGTGCCAGCAGCTACCTGACAGGGGTAACGTACTTC. This encodes CASSYLTGVTYF.

The chain uses TRBV7-2 and TRBJ2-7, with 9 bases that match TRBD2. Trimming cost V 5 bases and J 3 bases; bases outside gene matches: 8. The CDR3 length is 15 residues. Germline V gene sequence: CDR1 SGHTA, CDR2 FQGNSA. CDR3 amino acids: CASSPRLAERYEQYF. DNA for the CDR3: TGTGCCAGCAGCCCAAGACTAGCGGAACGCTACGAGCAGTACTTC. The full variable domain, rest sourced from reference TRBV7-2 and TRBJ2-7, is GAGVSQSPSNKVTEKGKDVELRCDPISGHTALYWYRQSLGQGLEFLIYFQGNSAPDKSGLPSDRFSAERTGGSVSTLTIQRTQQEDSAVYLCASSPRLAERYEQYFGPGTRLTVT.

The chain combines TRBV4-1 with TRBJ1-4; D is ambiguous. The CDR3 is made up of 19 amino acids. The germline V gene has CDR1 MGHRA and CDR2 YSYEKL. V was cut by 0 bases and J by 1 base, with 18 bases left in between. The CDR3 DNA follows: TGCGCCAGCAGCCAAGATCCCCACAGTGGGAGCGGAACTAATGAAAAACTGTTTTTT. It yields the protein CASSQDPHSGSGTNEKLFF.

This clone has only a few counts. The V call is TRBV15, the J call TRBJ1-6; D call uncertain. Germline values: CDR1 LNHNV, CDR2 YYDKDF (reference sequence). The V end was cut by 0 bases, the J end by 6 bases, with 12 bases between. The CDR3 length is 16 residues. The CDR3 DNA follows: TGTGCCACCAGCAGAGATTTGAGTAGCTCTAATTCACCCCTCCACTTT. Residues: CATSRDLSSSNSPLHF.

The chain has TRBV29-1 and TRBJ1-1, with D perhaps matching TRBD1 (5 bases). Per the germline V gene, CDR1 is SQVTM and CDR2 is ANQGSEA. The CDR3 totals 13 residues. Between the trimmed V and J ends, which lost 4 bases and 5 bases, there was a span of 14 bases. CDR3 protein: CSVGLVGGTEAFF. The CDR3 coding sequence is TGCAGCGTTGGGCTCGTGGGGGGGACTGAAGCTTTCTTT.

The chain has TRBV6-5 and TRBJ1-3; tentatively, D is TRBD1 (5 bases). V lost 8 bases and J lost 9, with 14 bases in between. The CDR3 has 12 residues. Germline CDR1 is MNHEY and CDR2 is SVGAGI. CDR3: CASGPGMGTIYF. DNA of the CDR3: TGTGCCAGCGGTCCAGGGATGGGCACCATATATTTT.

The rearrangement joins TRBV19 to TRBJ2-7; possibly TRBD2 for D (6 bases). Trimming took off 5 bases at V and 2 bases at J, with 13 bases between the two ends. CDR3 length: 14 residues. Germline CDR1 and CDR2: LNHDA and SQIVND (reference sequence). The DNA of the CDR3 is TGTGCCAGTAGTTCGCCGGGACTTACCTACGAGCAGTACTTC. Translated, it gives CASSSPGLTYEQYF.

This clone was recorded once. V usage is TRBV6-6 and J usage is TRBJ2-3; TRBD2 matches 16 bases. With V trimmed by 6 bases and J by 6 bases, 6 bases remained unmatched. Germline lookup yields CDR1 MNHNY and CDR2 SVGAGI (reference sequence). The CDR3 has 16 residues. The CDR3 nucleotides are TGTGCCAGCAGCCGGGGGACTAGCGGGAGGGTGGATACGCAGTATTTT. It is translated as CASSRGTSGRVDTQYF.

This clone was seen a handful of times. This chain joins TRBV2 and TRBJ1-2; weak D call: TRBD1 (5 bases). Germline V lookup: CDR1 SNHLY, CDR2 FYNNEI. The CDR3 extends over 12 amino acids. The ends were cut back, 7 bases at V and 3 bases at J, with 9 bases in the middle. The CDR3 reads CASTKQDYGYTF. CDR3 DNA: TGTGCCAGCACCAAACAGGACTATGGCTACACCTTC.

V is TRBV5-8 and J is TRBJ1-3; no clear D gene. Germline V gene lookup returns CDR1 SGHTS and CDR2 YDEGEE. The CDR3 is made up of 14 amino acids. V was clipped by 0 bases and J by 0 bases, with 4 bases between them. This CDR3 is CASSLGVSGNTIYF. The CDR3 DNA reads as TGTGCCAGCAGCTTGGGAGTCTCTGGAAACACCATATATTTT.

The chain employs TRBV10-2 and TRBJ2-4; 8 positions match TRBD1. CDR3 length equals 13 residues. With V trimmed by 6 bases and J by 6 bases, 4 bases remained unmatched. The germline V gene has CDR1 WSHSY and CDR2 SAAADI. The CDR3 bases are TGCGCCAGCAGAACAGGGGGTGGAAACATTCAGTACTTC. It yields the protein CASRTGGGNIQYF.